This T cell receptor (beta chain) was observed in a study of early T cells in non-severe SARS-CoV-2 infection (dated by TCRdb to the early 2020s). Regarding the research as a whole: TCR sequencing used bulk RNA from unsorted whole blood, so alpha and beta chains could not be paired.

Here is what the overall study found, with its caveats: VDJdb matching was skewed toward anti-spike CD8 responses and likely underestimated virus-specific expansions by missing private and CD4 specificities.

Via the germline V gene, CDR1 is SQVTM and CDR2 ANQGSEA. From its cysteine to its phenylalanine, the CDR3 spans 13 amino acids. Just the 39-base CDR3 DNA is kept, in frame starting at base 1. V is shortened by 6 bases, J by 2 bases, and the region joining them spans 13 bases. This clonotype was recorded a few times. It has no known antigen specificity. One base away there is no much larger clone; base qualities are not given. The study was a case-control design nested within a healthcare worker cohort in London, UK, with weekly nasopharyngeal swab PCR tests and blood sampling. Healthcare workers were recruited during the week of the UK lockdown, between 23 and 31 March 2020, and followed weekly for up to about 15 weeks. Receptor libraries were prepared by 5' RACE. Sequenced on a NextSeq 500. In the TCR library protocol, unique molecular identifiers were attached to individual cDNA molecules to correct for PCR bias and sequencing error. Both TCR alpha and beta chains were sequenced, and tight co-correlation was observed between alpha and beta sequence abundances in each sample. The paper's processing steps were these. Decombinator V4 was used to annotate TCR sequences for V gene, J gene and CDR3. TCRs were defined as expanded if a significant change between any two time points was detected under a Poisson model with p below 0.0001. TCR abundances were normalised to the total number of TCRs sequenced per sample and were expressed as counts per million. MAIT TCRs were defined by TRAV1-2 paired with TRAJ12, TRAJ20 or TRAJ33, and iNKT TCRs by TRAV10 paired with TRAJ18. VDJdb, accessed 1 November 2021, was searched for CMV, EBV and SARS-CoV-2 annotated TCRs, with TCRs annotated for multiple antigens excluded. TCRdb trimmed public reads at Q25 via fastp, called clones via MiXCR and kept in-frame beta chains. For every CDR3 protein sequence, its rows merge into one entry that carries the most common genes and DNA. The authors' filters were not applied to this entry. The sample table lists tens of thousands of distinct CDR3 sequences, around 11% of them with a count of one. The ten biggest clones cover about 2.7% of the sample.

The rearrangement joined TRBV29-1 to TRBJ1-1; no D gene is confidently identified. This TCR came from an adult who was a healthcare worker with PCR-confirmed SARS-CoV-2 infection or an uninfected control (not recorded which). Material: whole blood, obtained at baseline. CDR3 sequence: CSVEEGRNTEAFF. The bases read TGCAGCGTCGAGGAAGGGCGAAACACTGAAGCTTTCTTT.